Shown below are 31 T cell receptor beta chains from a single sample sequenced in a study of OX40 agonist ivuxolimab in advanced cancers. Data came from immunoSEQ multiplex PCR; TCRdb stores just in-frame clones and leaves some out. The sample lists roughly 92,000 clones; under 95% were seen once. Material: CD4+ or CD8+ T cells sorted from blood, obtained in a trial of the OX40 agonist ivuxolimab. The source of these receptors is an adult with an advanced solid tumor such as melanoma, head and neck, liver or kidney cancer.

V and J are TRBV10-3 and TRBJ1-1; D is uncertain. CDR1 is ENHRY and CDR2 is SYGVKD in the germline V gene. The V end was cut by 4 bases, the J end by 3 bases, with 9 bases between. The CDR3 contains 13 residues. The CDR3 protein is CAISVREDTEAFF. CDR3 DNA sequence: TGTGCCATCAGTGTAAGGGAGGACACTGAAGCTTTCTTT.

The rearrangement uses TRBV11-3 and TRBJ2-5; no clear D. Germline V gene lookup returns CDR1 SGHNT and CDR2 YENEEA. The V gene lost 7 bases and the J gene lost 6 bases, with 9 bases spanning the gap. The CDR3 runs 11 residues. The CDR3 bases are TGTGCCAGCAAAGCCGGGCAGACCCAGTACTTC. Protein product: CASKAGQTQYF. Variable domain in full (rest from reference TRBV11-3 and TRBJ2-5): EAGVVQSPRYKIIEKKQPVAFWCNPISGHNTLYWYLQNLGQGPELLIRYENEEAVDDSQLPKDRFSAERLKGVDSTLKIQPAELGDSAVYLCASKAGQTQYFGPGTRLLVL.

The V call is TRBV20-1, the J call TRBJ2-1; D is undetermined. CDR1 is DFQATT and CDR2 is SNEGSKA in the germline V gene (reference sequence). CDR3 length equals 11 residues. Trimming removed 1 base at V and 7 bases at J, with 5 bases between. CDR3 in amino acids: CSARVSNEQFF. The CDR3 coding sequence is TGCAGTGCTAGAGTGTCGAATGAGCAGTTCTTC.

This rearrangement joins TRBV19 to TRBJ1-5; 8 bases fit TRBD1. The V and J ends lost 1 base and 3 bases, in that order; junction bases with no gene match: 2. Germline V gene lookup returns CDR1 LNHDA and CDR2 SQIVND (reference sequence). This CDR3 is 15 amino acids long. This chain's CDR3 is CASSIGQGANQPQHF. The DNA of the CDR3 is TGTGCCAGTAGTATAGGGCAGGGGGCCAATCAGCCCCAGCATTTT.

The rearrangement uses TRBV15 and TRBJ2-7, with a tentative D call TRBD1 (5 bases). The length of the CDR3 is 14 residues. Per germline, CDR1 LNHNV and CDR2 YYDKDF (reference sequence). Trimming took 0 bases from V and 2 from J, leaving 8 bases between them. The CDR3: CATSRDPGTYEQYF. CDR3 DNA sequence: TGTGCCACCAGCAGAGACCCAGGGACCTACGAGCAGTACTTC. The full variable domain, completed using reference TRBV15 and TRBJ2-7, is DAMVIQNPRYQVTQFGKPVTLSCSQTLNHNVMYWYQQKSSQAPKLLFHYYDKDFNNEADTPDNFQSRRPNTSFCFLDIRSPGLGDTAMYLCATSRDPGTYEQYFGPGTRLTVT.

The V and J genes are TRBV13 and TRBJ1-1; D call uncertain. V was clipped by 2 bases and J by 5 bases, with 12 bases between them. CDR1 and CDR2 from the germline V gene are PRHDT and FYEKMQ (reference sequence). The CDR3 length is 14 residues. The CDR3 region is CASSLRPGGTEAFF. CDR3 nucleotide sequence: TGTGCCAGCAGCTTAAGGCCGGGCGGGACTGAAGCTTTCTTT.

For the CDR3, the DNA is TGTGCCAGCAGCACCTACAGGGGAATCGGGGCAGATACGCAGTATTTT. Translated, it gives CASSTYRGIGADTQYF. The rearrangement joins TRBV5-8 to TRBJ2-3; 7 bases align to TRBD1. Trimming cost V 4 bases and J 4 bases; bases outside gene matches: 12. The CDR3 consists of 16 residues. Germline CDR1 reads SGHTS; CDR2 reads YDEGEE.

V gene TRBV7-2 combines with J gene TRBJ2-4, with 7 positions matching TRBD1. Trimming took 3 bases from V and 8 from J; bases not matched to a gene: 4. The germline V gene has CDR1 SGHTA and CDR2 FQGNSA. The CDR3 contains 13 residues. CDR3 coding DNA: TGTGCCAGCAGCTTTAAAACAGGGGACATTCAGTACTTC. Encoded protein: CASSFKTGDIQYF.

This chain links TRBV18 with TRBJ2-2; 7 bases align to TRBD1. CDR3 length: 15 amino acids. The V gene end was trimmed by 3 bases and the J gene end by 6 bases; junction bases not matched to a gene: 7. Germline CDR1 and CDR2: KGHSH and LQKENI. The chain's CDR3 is CASSPDRAASGELFF. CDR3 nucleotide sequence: TGTGCCAGCTCACCTGACAGGGCCGCGTCCGGGGAGCTGTTTTTT. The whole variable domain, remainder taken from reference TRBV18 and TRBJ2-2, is NAGVMQNPRHLVRRRGQEARLRCSPMKGHSHVYWYRQLPEEGLKFMVYLQKENIIDESGMPKERFSAEFPKEGPSILRIQQVVRGDSAAYFCASSPDRAASGELFFGEGSRLTVL.

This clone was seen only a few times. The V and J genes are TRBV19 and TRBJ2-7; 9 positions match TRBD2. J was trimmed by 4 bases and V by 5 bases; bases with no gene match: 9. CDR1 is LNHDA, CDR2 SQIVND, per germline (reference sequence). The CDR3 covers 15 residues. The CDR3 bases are TGTGCCAGTAGTCACCTGGATAGCGGGAGTTACGAGCAGTACTTC. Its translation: CASSHLDSGSYEQYF.

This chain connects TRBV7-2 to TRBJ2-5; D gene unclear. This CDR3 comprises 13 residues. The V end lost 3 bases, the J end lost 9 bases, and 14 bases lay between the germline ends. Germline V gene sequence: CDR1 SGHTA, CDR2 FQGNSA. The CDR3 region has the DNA TGTGCCAGCAGCTTCGCAGAGCGTGGGGCCCAGTACTTC. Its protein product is CASSFAERGAQYF.

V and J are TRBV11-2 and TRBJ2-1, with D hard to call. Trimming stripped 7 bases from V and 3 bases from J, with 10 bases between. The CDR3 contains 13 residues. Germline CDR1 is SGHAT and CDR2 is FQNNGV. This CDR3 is CASTRMNYNEQFF. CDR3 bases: TGTGCCAGCACACGGATGAACTACAATGAGCAGTTCTTC.

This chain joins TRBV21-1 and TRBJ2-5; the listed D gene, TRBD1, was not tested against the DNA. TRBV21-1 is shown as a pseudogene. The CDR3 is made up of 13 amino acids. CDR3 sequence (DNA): TGTGCCAGCAGCAGACGGGACAGAGAGACCCAGTACTTC. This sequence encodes CASSRRDRETQYF.

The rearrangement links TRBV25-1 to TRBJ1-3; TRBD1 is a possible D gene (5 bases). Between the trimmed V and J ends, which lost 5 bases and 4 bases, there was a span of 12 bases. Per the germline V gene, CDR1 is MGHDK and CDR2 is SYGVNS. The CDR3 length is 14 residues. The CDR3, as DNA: TGTGCCAGCAGTAGGCAGGGCTCGGGAAACACCATATATTTT. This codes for CASSRQGSGNTIYF.

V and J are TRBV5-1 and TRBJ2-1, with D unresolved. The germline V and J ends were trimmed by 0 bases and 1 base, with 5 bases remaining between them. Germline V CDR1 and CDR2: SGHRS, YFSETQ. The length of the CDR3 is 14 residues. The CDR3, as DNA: TGCGCCAGCAGCTTGGCGGTTTCCTACAATGAGCAGTTCTTC. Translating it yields CASSLAVSYNEQFF.

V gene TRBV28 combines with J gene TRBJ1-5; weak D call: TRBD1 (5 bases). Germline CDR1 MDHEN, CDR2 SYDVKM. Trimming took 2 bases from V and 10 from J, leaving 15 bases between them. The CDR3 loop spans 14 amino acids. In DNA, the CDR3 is TGTGCCAGCAGTTTAGGGCTGGTAGGGGAACCCCAGCATTTT. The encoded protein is CASSLGLVGEPQHF.

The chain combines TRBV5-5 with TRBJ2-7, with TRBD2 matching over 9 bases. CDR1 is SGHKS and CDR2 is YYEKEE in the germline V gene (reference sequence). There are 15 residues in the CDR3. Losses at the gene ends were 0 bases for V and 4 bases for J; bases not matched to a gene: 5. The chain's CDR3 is CASSLVVAGVYEQYF. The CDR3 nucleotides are TGTGCCAGCAGCTTGGTGGTAGCGGGAGTGTACGAGCAGTACTTC.

Written as DNA, the CDR3 is TGTGCCAGCAGTCCGGACAGGGGGCGAGCCTACGAGCAGTACTTC. Its translation is CASSPDRGRAYEQYF. The chain recombines TRBV6-5 with TRBJ2-7; 11 bases match TRBD1. The germline V gene has CDR1 MNHEY and CDR2 SVGAGI. V shed 5 bases, J shed 2 bases, and the junction held 5 bases outside the gene matches. The CDR3 is made up of 15 amino acids.

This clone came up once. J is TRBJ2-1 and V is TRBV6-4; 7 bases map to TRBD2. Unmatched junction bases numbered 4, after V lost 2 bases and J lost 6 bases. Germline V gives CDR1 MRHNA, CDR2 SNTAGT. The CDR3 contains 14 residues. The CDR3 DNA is TGTGCCAGCAGTGACGGGGGAGGGATCAATGAGCAGTTCTTC. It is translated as CASSDGGGINEQFF.

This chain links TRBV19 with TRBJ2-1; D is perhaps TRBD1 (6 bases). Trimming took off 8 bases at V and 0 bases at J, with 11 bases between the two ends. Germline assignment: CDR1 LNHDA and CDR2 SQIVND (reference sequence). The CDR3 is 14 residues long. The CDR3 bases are TGTGCCAGTTGTACAGGGAGCTCCTACAATGAGCAGTTCTTC. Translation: CASCTGSSYNEQFF.

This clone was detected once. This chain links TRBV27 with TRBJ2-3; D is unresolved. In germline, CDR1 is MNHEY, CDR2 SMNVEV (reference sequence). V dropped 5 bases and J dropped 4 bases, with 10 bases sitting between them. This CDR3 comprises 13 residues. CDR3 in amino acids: CASSTGWADTQYF. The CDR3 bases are TGTGCCAGCAGTACCGGCTGGGCAGATACGCAGTATTTT.

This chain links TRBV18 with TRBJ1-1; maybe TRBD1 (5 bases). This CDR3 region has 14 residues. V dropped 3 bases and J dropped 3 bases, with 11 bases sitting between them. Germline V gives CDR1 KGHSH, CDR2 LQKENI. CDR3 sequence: CASSPQGMHTEAFF. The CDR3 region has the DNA TGTGCCAGCTCACCTCAGGGCATGCACACTGAAGCTTTCTTT.

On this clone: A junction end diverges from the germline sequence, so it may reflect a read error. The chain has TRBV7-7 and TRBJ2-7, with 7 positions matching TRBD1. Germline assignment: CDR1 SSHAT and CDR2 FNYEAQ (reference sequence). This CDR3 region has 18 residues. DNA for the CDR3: TGTGCTAGCAGCCATAGGACCTTACAGGGGACCAACCCCTACGAGCAGTACTTC. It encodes CASSHRTLQGTNPYEQYF.

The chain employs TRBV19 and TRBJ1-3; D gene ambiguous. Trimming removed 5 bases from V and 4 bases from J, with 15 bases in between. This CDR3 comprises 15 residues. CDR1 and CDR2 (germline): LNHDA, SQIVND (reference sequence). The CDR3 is CASSPQTSTGNTIYF. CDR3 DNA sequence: TGTGCCAGTAGTCCCCAGACCTCGACCGGAAACACCATATATTTT.

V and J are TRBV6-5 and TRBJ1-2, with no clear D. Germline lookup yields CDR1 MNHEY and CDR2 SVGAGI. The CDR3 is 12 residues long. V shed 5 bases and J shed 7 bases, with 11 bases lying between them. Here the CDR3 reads CASSAVRRGYTF. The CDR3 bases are TGTGCCAGCAGTGCGGTGCGTCGTGGCTACACCTTC.

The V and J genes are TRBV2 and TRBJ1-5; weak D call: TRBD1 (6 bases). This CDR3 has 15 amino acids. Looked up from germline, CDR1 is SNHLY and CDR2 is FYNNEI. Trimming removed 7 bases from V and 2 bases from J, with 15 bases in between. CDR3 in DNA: TGTGCCAGCAAGCCGGGGGCGGGGGGCAATCAGCCCCAGCATTTT. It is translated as CASKPGAGGNQPQHF.

CDR3 loop: CASSQKTGENTGELFF. For the CDR3, the DNA is TGTGCCAGCAGCCAGAAAACAGGGGAGAACACCGGGGAGCTGTTTTTT. The chain is built from TRBV4-2 and TRBJ2-2; 7 positions match TRBD1. The germline V gene has CDR1 LGHNA and CDR2 YNFKEQ. The length of the CDR3 is 16 residues. V lost 3 bases to trimming and J lost 1 base; unmatched junction nucleotides: 5.

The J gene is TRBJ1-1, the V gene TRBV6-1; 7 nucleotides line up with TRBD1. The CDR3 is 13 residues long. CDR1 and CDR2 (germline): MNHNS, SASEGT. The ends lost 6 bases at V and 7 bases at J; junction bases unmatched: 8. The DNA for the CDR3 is TGTGCCAGCAGCCTTGACAGGGATCTTGAAGCTTTCTTT. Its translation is CASSLDRDLEAFF.

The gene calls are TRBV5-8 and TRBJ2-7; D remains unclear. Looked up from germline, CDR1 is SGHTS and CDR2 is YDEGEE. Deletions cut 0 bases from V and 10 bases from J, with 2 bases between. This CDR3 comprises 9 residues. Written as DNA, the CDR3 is TGTGCCAGCAGCTTGGAACAGTACTTC. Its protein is CASSLEQYF.

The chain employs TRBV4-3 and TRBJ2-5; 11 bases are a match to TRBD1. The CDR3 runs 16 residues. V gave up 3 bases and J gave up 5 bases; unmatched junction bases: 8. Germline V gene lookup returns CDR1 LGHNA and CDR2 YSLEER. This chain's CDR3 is CASSQTGTGGLETQYF. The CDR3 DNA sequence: TGCGCCAGCAGCCAGACCGGGACAGGGGGGTTGGAGACCCAGTACTTC.

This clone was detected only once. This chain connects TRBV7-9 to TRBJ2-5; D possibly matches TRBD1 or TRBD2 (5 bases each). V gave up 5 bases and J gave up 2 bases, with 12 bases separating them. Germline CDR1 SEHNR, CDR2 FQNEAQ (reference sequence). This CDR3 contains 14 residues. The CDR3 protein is CASSPGRLQETQYF. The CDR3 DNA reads TGTGCCAGCAGCCCGGGACGGTTACAAGAGACCCAGTACTTC.